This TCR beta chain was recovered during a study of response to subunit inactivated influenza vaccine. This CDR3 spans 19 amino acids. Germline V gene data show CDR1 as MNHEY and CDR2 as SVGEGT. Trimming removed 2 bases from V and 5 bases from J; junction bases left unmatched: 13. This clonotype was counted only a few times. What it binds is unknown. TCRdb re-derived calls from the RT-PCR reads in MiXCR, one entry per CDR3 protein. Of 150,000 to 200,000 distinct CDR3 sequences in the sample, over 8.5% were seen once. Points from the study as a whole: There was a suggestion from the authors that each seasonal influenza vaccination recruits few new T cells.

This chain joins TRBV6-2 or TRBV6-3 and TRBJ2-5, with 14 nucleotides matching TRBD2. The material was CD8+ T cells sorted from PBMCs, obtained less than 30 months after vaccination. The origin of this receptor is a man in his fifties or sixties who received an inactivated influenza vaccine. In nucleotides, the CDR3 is TGTGCCAGCAGTTACACCGGGACTAGCGGGAGCGGAGCTTGGGAGACCCAGTACTTC. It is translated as CASSYTGTSGSGAWETQYF.